Below are 15 T cell receptor beta chains sequenced from a single sample in a study of shared clonotypes between healthy human individuals. Libraries were prepared by immunoSEQ multiplex PCR; TCRdb keeps only in-frame clonotypes and omits some of them. This sample has over a million clones, with more than 75% found just once. Material: memory CD4+ T cells from PBMCs. Subset denoted: CD45RA-negative fraction. The receptors were gathered from a man aged 18 to 30 in good health. Some clones in this sample may be carry-over from other donors' samples.

In its sample, this clone was seen a few times. The chain joins TRBV10-1 to TRBJ2-1, with 10 bases identical to TRBD2. The CDR3 covers 20 residues. Germline CDR1 and CDR2: WNHNN and SYGVQD (reference sequence). Germline trimming cut 7 bases from V and 4 bases from J; bases unmatched to any gene: 22. The CDR3 loop is CASTLGQGPLSSGRYNEQFF. In DNA, the CDR3 is TGCGCCAGCACGCTGGGGCAGGGCCCCCTTAGTAGCGGGAGGTACAATGAGCAGTTCTTC.

V and J are TRBV5-1 and TRBJ2-2; 10 nucleotides agree with TRBD2. The germline V gene encodes CDR1 SGHRS and CDR2 YFSETQ. J gave up 3 bases and V 7 bases, and 6 bases lay outside the gene matches. The CDR3 has 15 residues. The DNA for the CDR3 is TGCGCCAGCTCGGGGACTAGCGTAGACACCGGGGAGCTGTTTTTT. Protein: CASSGTSVDTGELFF.

This chain uses TRBV7-7 with TRBJ2-2; D gene uncertain. This CDR3 is built from 14 residues. V was clipped by 0 bases and J by 0 bases, with 2 bases between them. In germline, CDR1 is SSHAT, CDR2 FNYEAQ (reference sequence). The CDR3 is CASSLASNTGELFF. CDR3 sequence (DNA): TGTGCCAGCAGCTTAGCTTCGAACACCGGGGAGCTGTTTTTT.

On this clone: At one end, the junction sequence differs from germline, possibly due to a read error. The CDR3 spells CASSKAPSTDTQYF. The CDR3 DNA follows: TGTGCCAGCAGTAAAGCGCCCAGCACAGATACGCAGTATTTT. V usage is TRBV6-1 and J usage is TRBJ2-3; D unclear. The CDR3 spans 14 residues. CDR1 and CDR2 from the germline V gene are MNHNS and SASEGT.

The chain uses TRBV5-1 and TRBJ2-7; 9 positions match TRBD1. The CDR3 has 14 residues. The V gene's germline CDR1 is SGHRS and CDR2 YFSETQ. The trim removed 4 bases at V and 5 bases at J, leaving 7 bases unmatched. CDR3 nucleotides: TGCGCCAGCAGCCCCGGGACAGGGTACGACGAGCAGTACTTC. Encoded protein: CASSPGTGYDEQYF.

A remark on this clone: Other DNA sequences of this sample code for an identical CDR3. CDR3 protein: CASSYSANTEAFF. In DNA, the CDR3 is TGTGCCAGCAGTTACTCTGCCAACACTGAAGCTTTCTTT. The V gene is TRBV6-5, the J gene TRBJ1-1; D not certain. Germline loops: CDR1 MNHEY, CDR2 SVGAGI. CDR3 length: 13 amino acids. The germline V and J ends were trimmed by 0 bases and 2 bases, with 4 bases remaining between them.

The chain joins TRBV5-4 to TRBJ1-1, with a tentative D call TRBD1 (6 bases). CDR3 length: 14 residues. The V and J ends lost 0 bases and 5 bases respectively, with 11 bases between them. Germline CDR1 SGHNT, CDR2 YYREEE (reference sequence). This chain's CDR3 is CASSLAQGRTEAFF. The CDR3 nucleotides are TGTGCCAGCAGCTTGGCCCAGGGGAGAACTGAAGCTTTCTTT.

The chain has TRBV18 and TRBJ2-7; the D gene could be TRBD1 or TRBD2 (6 bases each). Germline V CDR1 and CDR2: KGHSH, LQKENI. V lost 3 bases, J lost 5 bases, and 17 bases lay in between. There are 15 residues in the CDR3. CDR3 sequence reads: CASSPGGSHPHEQYF. The CDR3 bases are TGTGCCAGCTCACCGGGGGGCTCCCATCCCCACGAGCAGTACTTC.

The CDR3 sequence: CASSFLPIEGNTIYF. DNA for the CDR3: TGTGCCAGCAGCTTCCTCCCCATCGAGGGAAACACCATATATTTT. V and J are TRBV27 and TRBJ1-3; D is ambiguous. Germline V CDR1 and CDR2: MNHEY, SMNVEV (reference sequence). Trimming pared 6 bases from V and 4 bases from J, leaving 16 bases between. The CDR3 length is 15 residues.

The chain's CDR3 is CASSRAGGNSGNTIYF. The CDR3 bases are TGTGCCAGCAGCAGAGCTGGGGGGAACTCTGGAAACACCATATATTTT. V gene TRBV5-6 combines with J gene TRBJ1-3; maybe TRBD1 (5 bases). The V gene's germline CDR1 is SGHDT and CDR2 YYEEEE. This CDR3 region has 16 residues. V was clipped by 4 bases and J by 0 bases, with 14 bases between them.

The chain recombines TRBV19 with TRBJ2-3; TRBD2 matches 8 bases. Germline lookup yields CDR1 LNHDA and CDR2 SQIVND (reference sequence). This CDR3 region has 17 residues. V was pared by 5 bases and J by 2 bases, with 12 bases of the junction left unmatched. The DNA for the CDR3 is TGTGCCAGTAGTGGGCGGACTAGCCGAACTCCCACAGATACGCAGTATTTT. The encoded protein is CASSGRTSRTPTDTQYF.

J is TRBJ2-7 and V is TRBV5-1; TRBD1 agrees at 7 bases. Germline-derived CDR1 and CDR2 are SGHRS and YFSETQ. V dropped 7 bases and J dropped 1; count of bases not matched to a gene: 5. The CDR3 has 13 residues. The CDR3 sequence is CASGMGQSYEQYF. In DNA form, the CDR3 reads TGCGCCAGCGGAATGGGACAGTCCTACGAGCAGTACTTC.

This sequence joins TRBV5-4 and TRBJ2-5; 10 bases agree with TRBD2. The length of the CDR3 is 15 residues. V lost 3 bases and J lost 5; bases outside the gene matches: 7. From germline, CDR1 is SGHNT and CDR2 YYREEE (reference sequence). In DNA form, the CDR3 reads TGTGCCAGCAGCTCTAGTCTAGCGGGAGTCGAGACCCAGTACTTC. Protein sequence: CASSSSLAGVETQYF.

The rearrangement joins TRBV6-1 to TRBJ1-2; 8 bases are a match to TRBD1. The germline V gene has CDR1 MNHNS and CDR2 SASEGT. The trim removed 6 bases at V and 8 bases at J, leaving 2 bases unmatched. The CDR3 is 11 residues long. This CDR3 is CASRTGEGYTF. The CDR3 DNA is TGTGCCAGCAGGACAGGGGAAGGCTACACCTTC.

V gene TRBV28 combines with J gene TRBJ1-2; D gene unclear. V was clipped by 11 bases and J by 1 base, with 8 bases between them. This CDR3 is 11 amino acids long. CDR1 is MDHEN and CDR2 is SYDVKM in the germline V gene. CDR3 in DNA: TGTGCCTCCGAGAGTAACTATGGCTACACCTTC. Amino acid sequence: CASESNYGYTF.